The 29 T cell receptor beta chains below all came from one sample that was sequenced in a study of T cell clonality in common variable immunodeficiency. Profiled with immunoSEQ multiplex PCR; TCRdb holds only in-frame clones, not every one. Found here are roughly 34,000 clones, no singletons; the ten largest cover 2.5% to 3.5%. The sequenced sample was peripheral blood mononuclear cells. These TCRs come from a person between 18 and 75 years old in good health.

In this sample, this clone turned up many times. CDR3 DNA (partial): TGCGCCAGCAGCTCCCGGGGGGCGGGAAGCACAGATACG. Translated: CASSSRGAGSTDT. The entire CDR3 protein reads CASSSRGAGSTDTQYF. This chain connects TRBV5-1 to TRBJ2-3, with D perhaps matching TRBD2 (7 bases). The missing CDR3 end, 3 residues past where the read stops, is filled in from the germline J gene. This CDR3 is built from 16 residues. Deletions cut 3 bases from V and 0 bases from J, with 14 bases between. Germline V gene lookup returns CDR1 SGHRS and CDR2 YFSETQ.

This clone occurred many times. CDR3 amino acids: CASSSIETGQPIQETQYF. Partial CDR3 DNA: TGCGCCAGCAGTTCAATCGAGACGGGACAGCCTATCCAAGAGACC. The genes are TRBV23-1 and TRBJ2-5; 7 bases align to TRBD1. The read terminates 3 residues ahead of where the CDR3 ends, so the germline J gene completes it. TRBV23-1 is identified as an open reading frame with a role that is uncertain. With 5 bases clipped from V and 1 base from J, the junction kept 16 bases outside the gene matches. CDR3 size: 18 residues.

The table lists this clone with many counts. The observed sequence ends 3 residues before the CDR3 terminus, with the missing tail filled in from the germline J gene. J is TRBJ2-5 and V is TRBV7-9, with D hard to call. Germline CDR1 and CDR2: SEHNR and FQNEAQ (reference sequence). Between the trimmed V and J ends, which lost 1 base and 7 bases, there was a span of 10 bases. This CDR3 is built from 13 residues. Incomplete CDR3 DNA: TGTGCCAGCAGCTTAGAAGGGCATGGGACC. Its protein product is CASSLEGHGT. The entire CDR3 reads CASSLEGHGTQYF.

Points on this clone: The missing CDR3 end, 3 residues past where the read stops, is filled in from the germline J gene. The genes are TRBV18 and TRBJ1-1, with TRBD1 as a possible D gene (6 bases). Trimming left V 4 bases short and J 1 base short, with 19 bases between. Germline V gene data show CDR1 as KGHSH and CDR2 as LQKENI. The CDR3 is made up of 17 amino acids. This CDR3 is CASSRWVGQGSNTEAFF. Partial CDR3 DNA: TGTGCCAGCTCACGGTGGGTTGGTCAGGGGTCGAACACTGAA.

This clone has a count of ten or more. CDR3 region: CASSPRGNTEAFF. The DNA read from the CDR3 is TGTGCCAGCAGCCCCCGCGGGAACACTGAA. The chain carries TRBV6-2 or TRBV6-3 and TRBJ1-1; D not resolved. The sequence runs out 3 residues before the end of the CDR3; the remainder is reconstructed from the germline J gene. Germline-derived CDR1 and CDR2 are MNHEY and SVGEGT. The CDR3 runs 13 residues. V lost 6 bases and J 1 base, leaving 9 bases between the germline ends.

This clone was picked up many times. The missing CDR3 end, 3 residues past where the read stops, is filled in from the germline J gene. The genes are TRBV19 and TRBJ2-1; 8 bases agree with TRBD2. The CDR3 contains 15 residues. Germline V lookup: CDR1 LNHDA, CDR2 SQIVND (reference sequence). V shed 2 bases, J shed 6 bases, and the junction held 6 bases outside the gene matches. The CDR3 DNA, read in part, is TGTGCCAGTAGTATACTTAGCGGGAAAGGCAATGAG. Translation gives CASSILSGKGNE. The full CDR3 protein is CASSILSGKGNEQFF.

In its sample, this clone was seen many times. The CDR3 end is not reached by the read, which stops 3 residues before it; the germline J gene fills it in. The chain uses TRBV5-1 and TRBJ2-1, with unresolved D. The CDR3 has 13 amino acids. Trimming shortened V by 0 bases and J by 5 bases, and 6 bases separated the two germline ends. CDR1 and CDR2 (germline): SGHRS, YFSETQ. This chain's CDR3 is CASSLGPDNEQFF. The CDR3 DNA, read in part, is TGCGCCAGCAGCTTGGGGCCTGACAATGAG.

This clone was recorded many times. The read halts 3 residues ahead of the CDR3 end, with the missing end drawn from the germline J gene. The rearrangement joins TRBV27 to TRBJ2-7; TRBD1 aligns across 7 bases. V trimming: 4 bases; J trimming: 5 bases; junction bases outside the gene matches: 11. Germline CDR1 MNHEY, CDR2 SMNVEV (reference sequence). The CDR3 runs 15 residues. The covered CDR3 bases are TGTGCCAGCAGTTCTAACAGGGGTAGAGGCAACGAG. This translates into CASSSNRGRGNE. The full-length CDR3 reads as CASSSNRGRGNEQYF.

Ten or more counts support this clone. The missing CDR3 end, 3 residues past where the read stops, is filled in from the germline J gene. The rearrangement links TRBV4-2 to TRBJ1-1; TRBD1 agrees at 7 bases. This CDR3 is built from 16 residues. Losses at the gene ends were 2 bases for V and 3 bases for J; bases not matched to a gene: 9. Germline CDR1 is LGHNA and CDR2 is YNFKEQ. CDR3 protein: CASSQLGRGKDTEAFF. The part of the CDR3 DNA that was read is TGTGCCAGCAGCCAATTGGGCAGGGGGAAGGACACTGAA.

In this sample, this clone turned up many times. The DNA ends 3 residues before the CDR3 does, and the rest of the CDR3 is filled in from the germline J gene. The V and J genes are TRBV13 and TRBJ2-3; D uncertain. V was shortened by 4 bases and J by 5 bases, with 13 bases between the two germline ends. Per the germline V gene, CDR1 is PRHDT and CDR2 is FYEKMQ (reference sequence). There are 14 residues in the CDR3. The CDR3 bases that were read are TGTGCCAGCAGCTCCAGTACAAGTGGAGATACG. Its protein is CASSSSTSGDT. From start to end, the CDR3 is CASSSSTSGDTQYF.

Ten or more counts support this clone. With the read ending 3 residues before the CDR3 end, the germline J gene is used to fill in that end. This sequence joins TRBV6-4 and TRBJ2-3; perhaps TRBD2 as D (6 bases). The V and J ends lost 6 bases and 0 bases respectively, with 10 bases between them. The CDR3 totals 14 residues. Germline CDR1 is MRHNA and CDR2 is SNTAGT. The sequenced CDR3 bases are TGTGCCAGCAGCGGCGGGGAAAGCACAGATACG. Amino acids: CASSGGESTDT. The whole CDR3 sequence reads CASSGGESTDTQYF.

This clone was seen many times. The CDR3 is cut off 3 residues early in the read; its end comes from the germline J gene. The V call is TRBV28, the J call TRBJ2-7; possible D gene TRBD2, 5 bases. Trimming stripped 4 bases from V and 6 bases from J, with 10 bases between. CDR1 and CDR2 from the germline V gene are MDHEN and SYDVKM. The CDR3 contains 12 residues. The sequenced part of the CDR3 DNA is TGTGCCAGCAGTTCTAGCATTCTCGAG. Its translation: CASSSSILE. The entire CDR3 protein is CASSSSILEQYF.

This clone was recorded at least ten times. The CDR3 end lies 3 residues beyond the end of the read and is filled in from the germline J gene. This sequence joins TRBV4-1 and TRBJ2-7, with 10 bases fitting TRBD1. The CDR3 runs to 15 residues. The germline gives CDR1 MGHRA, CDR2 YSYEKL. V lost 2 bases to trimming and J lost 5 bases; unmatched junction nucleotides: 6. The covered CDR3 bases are TGCGCCAGCAGCCAATCGGACAGGGGGTTAGACGAG. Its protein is CASSQSDRGLDE. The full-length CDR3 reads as CASSQSDRGLDEQYF.

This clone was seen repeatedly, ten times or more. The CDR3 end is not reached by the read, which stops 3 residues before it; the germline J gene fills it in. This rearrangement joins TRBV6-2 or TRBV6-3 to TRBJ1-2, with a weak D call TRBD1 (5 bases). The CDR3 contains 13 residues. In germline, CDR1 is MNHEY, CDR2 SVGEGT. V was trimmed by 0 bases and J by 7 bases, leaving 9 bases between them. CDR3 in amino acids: CASSYSTAFGYTF. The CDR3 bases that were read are TGTGCCAGCAGTTACTCGACAGCATTTGGC.

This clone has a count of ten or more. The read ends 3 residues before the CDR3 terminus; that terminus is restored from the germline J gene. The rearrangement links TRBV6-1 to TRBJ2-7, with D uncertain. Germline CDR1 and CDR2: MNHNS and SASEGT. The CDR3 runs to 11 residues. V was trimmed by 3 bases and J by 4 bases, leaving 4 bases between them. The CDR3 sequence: CASSDRYEQYF. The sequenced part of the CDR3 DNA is TGTGCCAGCAGTGATAGATACGAG.

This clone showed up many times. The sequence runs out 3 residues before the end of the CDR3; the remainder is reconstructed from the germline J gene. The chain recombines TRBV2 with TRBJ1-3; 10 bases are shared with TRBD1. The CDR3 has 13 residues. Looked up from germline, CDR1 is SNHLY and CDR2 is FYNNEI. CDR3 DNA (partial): TGTGCCAGCACTCTTTTAACGGGACAGGGG. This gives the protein CASTLLTGQG. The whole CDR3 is CASTLLTGQGIYF.

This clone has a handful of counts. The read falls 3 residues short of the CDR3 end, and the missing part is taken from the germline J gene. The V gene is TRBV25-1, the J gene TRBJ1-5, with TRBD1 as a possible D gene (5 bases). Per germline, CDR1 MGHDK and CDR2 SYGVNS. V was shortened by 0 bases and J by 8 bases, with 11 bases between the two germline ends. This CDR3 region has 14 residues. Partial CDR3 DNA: TGTGCCAGCAGTGAATACGAGGGGCACGAGCCC. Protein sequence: CASSEYEGHEP. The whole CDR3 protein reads CASSEYEGHEPQHF.

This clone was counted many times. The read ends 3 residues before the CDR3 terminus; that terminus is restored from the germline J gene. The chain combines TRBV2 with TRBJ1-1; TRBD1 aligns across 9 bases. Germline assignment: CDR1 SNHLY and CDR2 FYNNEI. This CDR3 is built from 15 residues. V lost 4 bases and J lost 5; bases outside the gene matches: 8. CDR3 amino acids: CASSARDRAGTEAFF. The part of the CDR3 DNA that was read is TGTGCCAGCAGTGCCCGGGACAGGGCAGGGACTGAA.

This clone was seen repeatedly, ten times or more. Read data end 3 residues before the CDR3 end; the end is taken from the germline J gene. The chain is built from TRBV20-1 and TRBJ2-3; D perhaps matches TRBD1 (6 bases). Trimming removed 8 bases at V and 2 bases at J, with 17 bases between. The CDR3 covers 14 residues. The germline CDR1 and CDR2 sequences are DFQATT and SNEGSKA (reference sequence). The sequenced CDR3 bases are TGCAGTCCCCGACACAGGGCTCACACAGATACG. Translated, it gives CSPRHRAHTDT. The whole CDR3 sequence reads CSPRHRAHTDTQYF.

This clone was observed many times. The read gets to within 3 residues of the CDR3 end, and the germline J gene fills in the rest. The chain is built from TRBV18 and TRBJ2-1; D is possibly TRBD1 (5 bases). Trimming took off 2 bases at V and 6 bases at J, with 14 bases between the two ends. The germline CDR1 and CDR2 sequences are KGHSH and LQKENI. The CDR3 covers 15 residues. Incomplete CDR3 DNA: TGTGCCAGCTCACCAGGAGCTACTGGGGCCAATGAG. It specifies CASSPGATGANE. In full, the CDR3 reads CASSPGATGANEQFF.

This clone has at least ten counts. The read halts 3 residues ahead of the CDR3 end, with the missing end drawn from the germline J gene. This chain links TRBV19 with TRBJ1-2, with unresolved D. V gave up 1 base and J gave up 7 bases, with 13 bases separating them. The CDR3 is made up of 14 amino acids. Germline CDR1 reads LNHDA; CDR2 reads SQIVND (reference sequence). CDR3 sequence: CASSIGTEVIGYTF. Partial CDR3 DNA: TGTGCCAGTAGTATAGGCACAGAAGTGATTGGC.

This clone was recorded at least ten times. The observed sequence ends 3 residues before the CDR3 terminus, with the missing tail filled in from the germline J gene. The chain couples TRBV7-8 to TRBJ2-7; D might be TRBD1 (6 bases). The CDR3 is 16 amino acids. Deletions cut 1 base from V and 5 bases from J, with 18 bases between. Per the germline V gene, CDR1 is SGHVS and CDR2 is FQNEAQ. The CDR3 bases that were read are TGTGCCAGCAGCTTAGTAATGACAGGACCTCGGCACGAG. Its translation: CASSLVMTGPRHE. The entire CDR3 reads CASSLVMTGPRHEQYF.

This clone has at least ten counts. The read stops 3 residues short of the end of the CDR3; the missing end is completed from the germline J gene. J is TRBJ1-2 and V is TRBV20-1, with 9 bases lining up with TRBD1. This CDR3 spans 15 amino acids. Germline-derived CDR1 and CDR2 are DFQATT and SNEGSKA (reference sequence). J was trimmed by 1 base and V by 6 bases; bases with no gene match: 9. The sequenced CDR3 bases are TGCAGTGCACCCTTACAGGGGGCGCTTAACTATGGC. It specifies CSAPLQGALNYG. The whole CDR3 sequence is CSAPLQGALNYGYTF.

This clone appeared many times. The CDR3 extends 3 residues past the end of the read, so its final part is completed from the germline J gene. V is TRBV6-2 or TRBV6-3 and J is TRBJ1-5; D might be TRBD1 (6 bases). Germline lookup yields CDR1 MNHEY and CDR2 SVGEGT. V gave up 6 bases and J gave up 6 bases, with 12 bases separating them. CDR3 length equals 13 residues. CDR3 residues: CASSINRAQPQHF. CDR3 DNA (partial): TGTGCCAGCAGCATAAACAGGGCTCAGCCC.

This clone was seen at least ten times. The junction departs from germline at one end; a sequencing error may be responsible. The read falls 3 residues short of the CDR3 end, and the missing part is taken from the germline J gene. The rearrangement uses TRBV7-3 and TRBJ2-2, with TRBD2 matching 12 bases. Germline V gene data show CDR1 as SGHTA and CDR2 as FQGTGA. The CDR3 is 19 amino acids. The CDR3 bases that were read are TGTGCCAGCAGCCTAACCCTCCTAGCGGGAGGGTGGAACACCGGGGAG. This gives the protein CASSLTLLAGGWNTGE. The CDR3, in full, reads CASSLTLLAGGWNTGELFF.

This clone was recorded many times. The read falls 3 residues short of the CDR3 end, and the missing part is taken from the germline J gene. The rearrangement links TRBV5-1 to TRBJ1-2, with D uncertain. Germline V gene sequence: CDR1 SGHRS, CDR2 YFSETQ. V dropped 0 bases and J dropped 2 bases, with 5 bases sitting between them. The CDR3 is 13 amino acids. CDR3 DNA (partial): TGCGCCAGCAGCTTGGGGCAGAACTATGGC. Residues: CASSLGQNYG. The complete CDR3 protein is CASSLGQNYGYTF.

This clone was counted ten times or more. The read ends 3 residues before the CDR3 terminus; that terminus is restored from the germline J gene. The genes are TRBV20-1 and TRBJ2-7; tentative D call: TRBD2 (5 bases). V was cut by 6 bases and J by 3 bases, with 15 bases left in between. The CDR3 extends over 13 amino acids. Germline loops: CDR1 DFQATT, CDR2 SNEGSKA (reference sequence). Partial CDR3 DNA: TGCAGTGCCGAGGGCGACGATAGCTACGAG. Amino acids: CSAEGDDSYE. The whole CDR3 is CSAEGDDSYEQYF.

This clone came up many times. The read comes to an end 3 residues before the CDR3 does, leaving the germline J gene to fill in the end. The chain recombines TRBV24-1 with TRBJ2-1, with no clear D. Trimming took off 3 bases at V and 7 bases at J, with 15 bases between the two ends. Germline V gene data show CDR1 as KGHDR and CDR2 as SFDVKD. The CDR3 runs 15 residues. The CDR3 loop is CATSDAVALSNEQFF. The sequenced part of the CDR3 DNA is TGTGCCACCAGTGATGCAGTAGCTCTGTCGAATGAG.

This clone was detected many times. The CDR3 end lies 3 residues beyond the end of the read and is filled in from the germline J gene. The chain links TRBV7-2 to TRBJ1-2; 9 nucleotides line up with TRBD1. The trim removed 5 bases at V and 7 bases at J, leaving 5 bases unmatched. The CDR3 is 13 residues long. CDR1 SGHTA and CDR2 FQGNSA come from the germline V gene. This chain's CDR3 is CASSKDRGVGYTF. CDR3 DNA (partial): TGTGCCAGCAGCAAAGACAGGGGGGTTGGC.